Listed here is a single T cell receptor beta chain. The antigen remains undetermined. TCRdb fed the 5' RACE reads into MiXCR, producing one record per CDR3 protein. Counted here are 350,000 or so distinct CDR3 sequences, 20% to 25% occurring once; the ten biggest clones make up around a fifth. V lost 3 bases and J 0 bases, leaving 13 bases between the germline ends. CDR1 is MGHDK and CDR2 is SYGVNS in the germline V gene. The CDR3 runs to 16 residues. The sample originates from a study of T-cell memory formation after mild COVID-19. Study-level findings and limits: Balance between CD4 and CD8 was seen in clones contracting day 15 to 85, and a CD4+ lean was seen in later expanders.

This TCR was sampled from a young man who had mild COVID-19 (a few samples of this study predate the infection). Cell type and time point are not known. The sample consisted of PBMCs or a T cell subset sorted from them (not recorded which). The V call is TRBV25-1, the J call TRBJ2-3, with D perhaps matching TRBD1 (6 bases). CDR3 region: CASSEGHRTSTDTQYF. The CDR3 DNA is TGTGCCAGCAGTGAGGGACACCGAACTAGCACAGATACGCAGTATTTT.